A single T cell receptor beta chain is shown here with its context. The antigen remains unidentified. This record comes from a study of cytomegalovirus exposure and HLA in healthy donors. Study summary: Early release data held tens of millions of unique TCRs from HLA-typed donors. Study results and caveats: Reports indicated that the classifier achieved high specificity and sensitivity in diagnosing cytomegalovirus status.

In the PCR, 60 Vbeta and 13 Jbeta primers were used. Repertoires were generated with immunoSEQ multiplex PCR, while TCRdb's copy carries only in-frame clones and drops some. The data contain some 150,000 clones, roughly 79% of them singletons. CDR3 length equals 13 residues. V shed 9 bases and J 4 bases; nucleotides not matched to a gene: 3. In germline, CDR1 is SNHLY, CDR2 FYNNEI. Material for sequencing was PBMCs. The V gene is TRBV2, the J gene TRBJ2-5, with TRBD1 identical over 12 bases. The TCR sequence derives from a male donor in good health and CMV-seronegative. The CDR3 DNA is TGTGCCAGTGGGGACAGGGGGCCAGAGACCCAGTACTTC. As protein: CASGDRGPETQYF.